The 2 T cell receptor beta chains given below trace back to one sample, sequenced in a study of blood T cells in healthy people across ages. Combining a sample-barcoded 5' primer with a J-beta primer mix, a second PCR ran for roughly 6 to 12 cycles. TCRdb analysed the 5' RACE reads with MiXCR anew, one entry per CDR3 protein. The sample lists about 1.8 million distinct CDR3 sequences; 40% to 55% were seen once. The sequencing input was blood. These receptors were obtained from a woman between 35 and 50 years old in good health.

The V and J genes are TRBV29-1 and TRBJ1-1; no clear D. V lost 5 bases, J lost 1 base, and 2 bases lay in between. The length of the CDR3 is 10 residues. CDR1 is SQVTM, CDR2 ANQGSEA, per germline. The CDR3 reads CSVRNTEAFF. Here the CDR3 DNA reads TGCAGCGTTCGGAACACTGAAGCTTTCTTT.

This sequence joins TRBV5-6 and TRBJ2-5, with D unresolved. There are 16 residues in the CDR3. V was shortened by 3 bases and J by 4 bases, with 19 bases between the two germline ends. From germline, CDR1 is SGHDT and CDR2 YYEEEE. The CDR3 reads CASSSTKDALLETQYF. The CDR3 DNA reads as TGTGCCAGCAGCTCGACGAAGGACGCCTTACTAGAGACCCAGTACTTC. Supplemented by reference TRBV5-6 and TRBJ2-5, the full variable domain reads DAGVTQSPTHLIKTRGQQVTLRCSPKSGHDTVSWYQQALGQGPQFIFQYYEEEERQRGNFPDRFSGHQFPNYSSELNVNALLLGDSALYLCASSSTKDALLETQYFGPGTRLLVL.